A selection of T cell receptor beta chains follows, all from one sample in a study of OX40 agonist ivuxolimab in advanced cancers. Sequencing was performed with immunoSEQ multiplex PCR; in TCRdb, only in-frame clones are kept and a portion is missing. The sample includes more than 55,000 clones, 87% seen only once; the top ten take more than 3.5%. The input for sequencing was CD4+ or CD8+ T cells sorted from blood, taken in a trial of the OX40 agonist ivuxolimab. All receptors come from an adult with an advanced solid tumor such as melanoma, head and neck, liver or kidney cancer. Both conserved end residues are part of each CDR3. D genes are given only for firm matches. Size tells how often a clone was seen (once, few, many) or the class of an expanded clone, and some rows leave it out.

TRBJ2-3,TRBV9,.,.,TGTGCCAGCAGCGGCCGGGGACGGGCAGATACGCAGTATTTT,CASSGRGRADTQYF
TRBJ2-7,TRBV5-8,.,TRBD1,TGTGCCAGCAGCCGGCGGGGGACAGGGATTGAGCAGTACTTC,CASSRRGTGIEQYF
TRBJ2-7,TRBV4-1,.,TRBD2,TGCGCCAGCAGCCAAGGGGCCTGGGGGGGTCTGGACGAGCAGTACTTC,CASSQGAWGGLDEQYF
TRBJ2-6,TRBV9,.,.,TGTGCCAGCAGCGTAGCTCAAGGGGGGGCCAACGTCCTGACTTTC,CASSVAQGGANVLTF
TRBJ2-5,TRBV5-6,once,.,TGTGCCAGCAGCCGAGCCGGGACCAAAGGGGCCCAGTACTTC,CASSRAGTKGAQYF
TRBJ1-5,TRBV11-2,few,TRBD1,TGTGCCAGCAGCGAAGGGGACAGTGGGGGACAGCCCCAGCATTTT,CASSEGDSGGQPQHF
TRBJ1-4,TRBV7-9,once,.,TGTGCCAGCAGCCTTTCGGCAACTAATGAAAAACTGTTTTTT,CASSLSATNEKLFF
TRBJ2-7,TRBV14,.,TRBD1,TGTGCCAGCAGCCAAGCTCAGGGGGCCGGTGAGCAGTACTTC,CASSQAQGAGEQYF
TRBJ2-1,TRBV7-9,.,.,TGTGCCAGCAGCCCCTCTCCCGGGGCTCACAATGAGCAGTTCTTC,CASSPSPGAHNEQFF
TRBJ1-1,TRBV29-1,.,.,TGCAGCGTACGCAGGGTTCTCGACACTGAAGCTTTCTTT,CSVRRVLDTEAFF
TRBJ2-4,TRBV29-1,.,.,TGCAGCGTTGAAGGGGGGACCAAAAACATTCAGTACTTC,CSVEGGTKNIQYF
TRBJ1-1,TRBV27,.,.,TGTGCCAGCAGTTCGCAGTTATTTCAGTCCACTGAAGCTTTCTTT,CASSSQLFQSTEAFF
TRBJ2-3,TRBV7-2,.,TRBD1,TGTGCCAGCACCAAGTCGACAGGGAGAAGCACAGATACGCAGTATTTT,CASTKSTGRSTDTQYF
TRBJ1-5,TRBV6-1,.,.,TGTGCCAGCAGTCAGTCTCAACAGGGAGGTCAGCCCCAGCATTTT,CASSQSQQGGQPQHF
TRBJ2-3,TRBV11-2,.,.,TGTGCCAGCAGCCGTACAACGGGGGTAGCAGATACGCAGTATTTT,CASSRTTGVADTQYF
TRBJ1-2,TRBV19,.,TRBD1,TGTGCCAGTAGGCGACAGGGGATTGACTATGGCTACACCTTC,CASRRQGIDYGYTF
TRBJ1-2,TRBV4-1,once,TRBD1,TGCGCCAGCAGCCAGGGACATATTACCGGGACAGTCTATGGCTACACCTTC,CASSQGHITGTVYGYTF
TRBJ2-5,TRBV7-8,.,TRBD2,TGTGCCAGCAGATCCGGGACTAGCGGGAAAGAGACCCAGTACTTC,CASRSGTSGKETQYF
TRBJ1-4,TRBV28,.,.,TGTGCCAGCAGTTTTGTGACAGCAACTAATGAAAAACTGTTTTTT,CASSFVTATNEKLFF
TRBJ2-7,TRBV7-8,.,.,TGTGCCAGCAGCCCCATTCGAGGGGGGCTGTCACCAACCTACGAGCAGTACTTC,CASSPIRGGLSPTYEQYF
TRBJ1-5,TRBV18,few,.,TGTGCCAGCTCACCGGCTTCGGGCGGGAATCAGCCCCAGCATTTT,CASSPASGGNQPQHF
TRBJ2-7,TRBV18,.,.,TGTGCCAGCTCACTACAGGGTTACGAGCAGTACTTC,CASSLQGYEQYF
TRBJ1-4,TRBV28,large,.,TGTGCCAGCAGCACGGGGGATCCGGGGATACCTAATGAAAAACTGTTTTTT,CASSTGDPGIPNEKLFF
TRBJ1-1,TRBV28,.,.,TGTGCCAGCAGTTCGAGGGACACTGAAGCTTTCTTT,CASSSRDTEAFF
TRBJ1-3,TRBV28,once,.,TGTGCCAGCTCCGGGGCCGGTACCCGAAACACCATATATTTT,CASSGAGTRNTIYF
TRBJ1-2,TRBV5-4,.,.,TGTGCCAGCAGCCCGGGACTCTTTCGTGGCTACACCTTC,CASSPGLFRGYTF
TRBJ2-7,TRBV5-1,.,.,TGCGCCAGCAGCTTGTCAGGGAATTACGAGCAGTACTTC,CASSLSGNYEQYF
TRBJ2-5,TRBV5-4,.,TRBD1,TGTGCCAGCAGCTCCAACCCGACAGGGTCTCAAGAGACCCAGTACTTC,CASSSNPTGSQETQYF
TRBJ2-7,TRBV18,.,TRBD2,TGTGCCAGCTCACAACCAGCGGGAATGCAGGTCGAGCAGTACTTC,CASSQPAGMQVEQYF
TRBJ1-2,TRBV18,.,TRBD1,TGTGCCAGCTCACCGCGAGGGGCCCAGGGGGCTAGCTATGGCTACACCTTC,CASSPRGAQGASYGYTF
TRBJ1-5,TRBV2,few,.,TGTGCCAGCAGCCCACACACAGGGACCAATCAGCCCCAGCATTTT,CASSPHTGTNQPQHF
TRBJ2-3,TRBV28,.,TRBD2,TGTGCCAGCAGTTCCTGGACTAGCGGGGTCACAGATACGCAGTATTTT,CASSSWTSGVTDTQYF
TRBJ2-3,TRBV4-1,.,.,TGCGCCAGCAGCCCCTCGTTAGGAGGTGTGGGAGATACGCAGTATTTT,CASSPSLGGVGDTQYF
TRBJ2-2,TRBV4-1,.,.,TGCGCCAGCAGCCAAGACTGGGTTGCCGGGGAGCTGTTTTTT,CASSQDWVAGELFF
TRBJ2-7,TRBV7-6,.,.,TGTGCCAGCAGCTTCACTTCGGGGCGATCCGGGCTCGAGCAGTACTTC,CASSFTSGRSGLEQYF
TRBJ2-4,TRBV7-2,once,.,TGTGCCAGCAGTCGCGGAGGGATGGTAGAAAACATTCAGTACTTC,CASSRGGMVENIQYF
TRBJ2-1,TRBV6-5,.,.,TGTGCCAGTAAAAGGTGGGGACAACTCTACAATGAGCAGTTCTTC,CASKRWGQLYNEQFF
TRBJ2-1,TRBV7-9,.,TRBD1,TGTGCCAGCAGCTATACCGGGACAGGGGGTCAGGGTGAGCAGTTCTTC,CASSYTGTGGQGEQFF
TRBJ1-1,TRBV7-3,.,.,TGTGCCAGCAGCTTAACGGGGAACACTGAAGCTTTCTTT,CASSLTGNTEAFF
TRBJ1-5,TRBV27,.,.,TGTGCCAGCAGATCTTCGGGCTTAGCCAATCAGCCCCAGCATTTT,CASRSSGLANQPQHF
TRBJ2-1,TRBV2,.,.,TGTGCCAGCAGTACGAGGGACTCCTACAATGAGCAGTTCTTC,CASSTRDSYNEQFF
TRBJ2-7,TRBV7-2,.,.,TGTGCCAGCAGCCTACACTACGAGCAGTACTTC,CASSLHYEQYF
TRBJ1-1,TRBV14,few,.,TGTGCCAGCAGCCACTCTGGGGCAGGGACTGAAGCTTTCTTT,CASSHSGAGTEAFF
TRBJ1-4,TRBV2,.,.,TGTGCCAGCACCCTCAACAGGGTCACTAATGAAAAACTGTTTTTT,CASTLNRVTNEKLFF
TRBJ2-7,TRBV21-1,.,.,TGTGCCAGCAGCGAGCGAACAGTCCAAGAGCAGTACTTC,CASSERTVQEQYF
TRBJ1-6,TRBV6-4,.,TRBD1,TGTGCCAGCAGTGACTCAGAACAGGGGCCAAGTTCACCCCTCCACTTT,CASSDSEQGPSSPLHF
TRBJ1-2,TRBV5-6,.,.,TGTGCCAGCAGCTTTTCGGGGGTTAACTATGGCTACACCTTC,CASSFSGVNYGYTF
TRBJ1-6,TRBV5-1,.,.,TGCGCCAGCAGCTTGACAGGGAGCTCCTATAATTCACCCCTCCACTTT,CASSLTGSSYNSPLHF
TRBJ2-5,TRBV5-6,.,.,TGTGCCAGCAGCCGGGGAAACTCGGAGACCCAGTACTTC,CASSRGNSETQYF
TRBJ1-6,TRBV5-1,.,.,TGCGCCAGCAGCTTTTACGGGGTCTCGGATTCACCCCTCCACTTT,CASSFYGVSDSPLHF
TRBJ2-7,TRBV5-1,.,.,TGCGCCAGCAGCCCAGAAGGGGGTTTAATACAGTACTTC,CASSPEGGLIQYF
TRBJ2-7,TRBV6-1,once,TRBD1,TGTGCCAGCAGCGTCCGGGACAGCGACGACCACGAGCAGTACTTC,CASSVRDSDDHEQYF
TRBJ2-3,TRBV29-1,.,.,TGCAGCGTTGAAGATACGCAGTATTTT,CSVEDTQYF
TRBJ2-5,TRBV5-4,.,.,TGTGCCAGCAGCTTGGCGTCGTATCAAGAGACCCAGTACTTC,CASSLASYQETQYF
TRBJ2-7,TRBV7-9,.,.,TGTGCCAGCAGCTTAGCGGCAGCCGCTGGTCCCTACGAGCAGTACTTC,CASSLAAAAGPYEQYF
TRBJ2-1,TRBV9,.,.,TGTGCCAGCAGCGTGGGTCAACCGTGGGCCAATGAGCAGTTCTTC,CASSVGQPWANEQFF
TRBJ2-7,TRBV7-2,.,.,TGTGCCAGCAGCCCAGGGCCACATTCCTACGAGCAGTACTTC,CASSPGPHSYEQYF